The rows below give T cell receptor beta chains drawn from one sample of a study of T-cell memory formation after mild COVID-19. MiXCR was run by TCRdb on the 5' RACE reads, yielding one entry per CDR3 protein. The sample carries under 300,000 distinct CDR3 sequences, roughly 18% recorded once. The sequenced sample was PBMCs or a T cell subset sorted from them (not recorded which). The origin of the receptors is a man aged 18-30 years who had mild COVID-19 (a few samples of this study predate the infection). Cell type and time point are not known. Both conserved end residues are part of each CDR3. The D gene is left open where the match is weak. Some rows mark clone size as missing; the rest say once, few, many or name a class of expanded clone.

V gene	J gene	clone size	D gene	CDR3 protein	CDR3 DNA
TRBV7-9	TRBJ1-2	.	.	CASSLMDYGYTF	TGTGCCAGCAGCTTAATGGACTATGGCTACACCTTC
TRBV27	TRBJ1-2	.	.	CASSLWGSRLGGYTF	TGTGCCAGCAGCCTTTGGGGTTCCCGACTAGGAGGCTACACCTTC
TRBV6-2/TRBV6-3	TRBJ2-3	few	.	CASSPEARGDTQYF	TGTGCCAGCAGTCCGGAAGCTAGGGGAGATACGCAGTATTTT
TRBV6-5	TRBJ2-3	few	.	CASSGWGGTDTQYF	TGTGCCAGCAGTGGGTGGGGCGGCACAGATACGCAGTATTTT
TRBV2	TRBJ2-3	few	.	CASRWRGRGASSTDTQYF	TGTGCCAGCAGGTGGAGGGGGCGTGGGGCTTCTAGCACAGATACGCAGTATTTT
TRBV14	TRBJ2-3	few	.	CASSQRPVRTDTQYF	TGTGCCAGCAGCCAGCGACCCGTCCGCACAGATACGCAGTATTTT
TRBV7-2	TRBJ2-3	few	.	CASAPGGALTDTQYF	TGTGCCAGCGCGCCAGGCGGGGCCCTCACAGATACGCAGTATTTT
TRBV28	TRBJ2-5	few	.	CASSLHGETQYF	TGTGCCAGCAGTCTTCATGGAGAGACCCAGTACTTC
TRBV12-3/TRBV12-4	TRBJ2-2	few	.	CASRFAGYANTGELFF	TGTGCCAGCAGGTTTGCCGGGTACGCGAACACCGGGGAGCTGTTTTTT
TRBV6-2/TRBV6-3	TRBJ1-1	many	.	CASSYWDFTEAFF	TGTGCCAGCAGTTACTGGGATTTCACTGAAGCTTTCTTT
TRBV4-3	TRBJ1-1	few	.	CASSQDRALNTEAFF	TGCGCCAGCAGCCAAGACAGGGCACTGAACACTGAAGCTTTCTTT
TRBV20-1	TRBJ2-1	.	.	CSARGGQPGQFF	TGCAGTGCTAGGGGGGGACAGCCCGGGCAGTTCTTC
TRBV11-2	TRBJ2-3	once	.	CASSPPPRDTQYF	TGTGCCAGCAGCCCCCCACCCCGAGATACGCAGTATTTT
TRBV12-5	TRBJ2-2	.	.	CASGSGRFLDTGELFF	TGTGCTAGTGGTTCCGGTCGATTTCTAGACACCGGGGAGCTGTTTTTT
TRBV5-5	TRBJ2-3	.	.	CASSLVWTRSTDTQYF	TGTGCCAGCAGCTTGGTGTGGACTCGTAGCACAGATACGCAGTATTTT
TRBV4-2	TRBJ2-7	few	TRBD1	CASSQDPTGSYEQYF	TGTGCCAGCAGCCAAGATCCGACAGGGTCCTACGAGCAGTACTTC
TRBV12-3/TRBV12-4	TRBJ1-5	many	.	CASSLGDNQPQHF	TGTGCCAGCAGTTTGGGGGATAATCAGCCCCAGCATTTT
TRBV4-3	TRBJ2-5	few	.	CASSQVAGRQETQYF	TGCGCCAGCAGCCAAGTGGCTGGGAGGCAAGAGACCCAGTACTTC
TRBV7-3	TRBJ2-2	few	.	CASSSGSRGNTGELFF	TGTGCCAGCAGCTCCGGGTCAAGGGGGAACACCGGGGAGCTGTTTTTT
TRBV7-8	TRBJ2-3	many	TRBD2	CASSLYSRGGRDTQYF	TGTGCCAGCAGCTTATACTCGCGGGGGGGCAGAGATACGCAGTATTTT
TRBV4-2	TRBJ2-3	.	.	CASRDGGGLLTDTQYF	TGTGCCAGCAGGGACGGCGGGGGCCTCCTCACAGATACGCAGTATTTT
TRBV4-1	TRBJ2-2	few	TRBD2	CASSPPSGGNTGELFF	TGCGCCAGCAGCCCCCCTAGCGGGGGGAACACCGGGGAGCTGTTTTTT
TRBV7-2	TRBJ1-5	.	.	CASSQNRNQPQHF	TGTGCCAGCAGCCAAAACAGAAATCAGCCCCAGCATTTT
TRBV12-3/TRBV12-4	TRBJ1-2	few	.	CASSLYTGYGTDGYTF	TGTGCCAGCAGTTTGTATACGGGGTATGGTACCGACGGCTACACCTTC
TRBV6-2/TRBV6-3	TRBJ1-5	.	.	CASSPLGIFGDSNQPQHF	TGTGCCAGCAGTCCGCTCGGAATTTTCGGGGATAGCAATCAGCCCCAGCATTTT
TRBV4-3	TRBJ2-3	few	TRBD1	CASSQGHRGADTQYF	TGCGCCAGCAGCCAAGGACACAGGGGGGCAGATACGCAGTATTTT
TRBV6-6	TRBJ1-3	.	.	CASSYGAPGSGNTIYF	TGTGCCAGCAGTTACGGGGCACCTGGTTCGGGAAACACCATATATTTT
TRBV2	TRBJ2-2	.	.	CASRDDTGELFF	TGTGCCAGCAGAGATGACACCGGGGAGCTGTTTTTT
TRBV29-1	TRBJ2-3	.	.	CSVKTASTDTQYF	TGCAGCGTAAAGACAGCTAGCACAGATACGCAGTATTTT
TRBV2	TRBJ2-5	.	TRBD2	CASSQQASGVQETQYF	TGTGCCAGCAGCCAACAGGCTAGCGGTGTCCAAGAGACCCAGTACTTC
TRBV4-3	TRBJ2-3	many	.	CASSQNREGDTQYF	TGCGCCAGCAGCCAGAACAGGGAAGGAGATACGCAGTATTTT
TRBV7-6	TRBJ2-5	many	TRBD1	CASSSDRGQGETQYF	TGTGCCAGCAGCTCCGACAGGGGACAAGGGGAGACCCAGTACTTC
TRBV28	TRBJ1-2	few	TRBD1	CASSSPGTGSNGYTF	TGTGCCAGCAGTTCGCCCGGGACAGGGTCTAATGGCTACACCTTC
TRBV25-1	TRBJ1-2	.	.	CASQPDGGNYGYTF	TGTGCCAGCCAACCCGACGGCGGAAACTATGGCTACACCTTC
TRBV4-2	TRBJ2-7	few	TRBD2	CASSQRDGGGYEQYF	TGTGCCAGCAGCCAAAGGGACGGCGGGGGGTACGAGCAGTACTTC
TRBV6-5	TRBJ2-1	few	.	CASSYSRGSYNEQFF	TGTGCCAGCAGTTACTCGCGGGGCTCCTACAATGAGCAGTTCTTC
TRBV4-3	TRBJ2-3	.	TRBD1	CASSQDPGTGGTDTQYF	TGCGCCAGCAGCCAAGATCCCGGGACAGGGGGCACAGATACGCAGTATTTT
TRBV3-1	TRBJ2-3	.	TRBD2	CASSQLAGSLTDTQYF	TGTGCCAGCAGCCAACTAGCGGGGTCCCTTACAGATACGCAGTATTTT
TRBV2	TRBJ2-5	.	TRBD1	CASMGRRTGGETQYF	TGTGCCAGCATGGGACGTCGGACAGGGGGAGAGACCCAGTACTTC
TRBV5-1	TRBJ2-3	many	.	CASSGTPVASGSTQYF	TGCGCCAGCAGCGGAACACCCGTAGCCTCGGGGTCTACGCAGTATTTT
TRBV3-1	TRBJ2-1	few	TRBD2	CASSQPASGGRGNEQFF	TGTGCCAGCAGCCAACCGGCTAGCGGGGGGAGGGGAAATGAGCAGTTCTTC
TRBV20-1	TRBJ2-1	.	TRBD2	CSARPLAGRDEQFF	TGCAGTGCTAGGCCCCTAGCGGGGAGAGATGAGCAGTTCTTC